These 30 T cell receptor beta chains came from one sample sequenced in a study of CD8+ T cells in alopecia areata. Extracted RNA was reverse transcribed into cDNA, the sequencing template. The data were produced by immunoSEQ multiplex PCR, yet TCRdb's version contains in-frame clones alone and is incomplete. The sample lists over 150,000 clones, roughly 63% seen once, with roughly 1.7% in the top ten. Sequencing used CD4+ T cells sorted from blood, obtained at week 0. Source of these receptors: a human donor with alopecia areata.

The rearrangement uses TRBV18 and TRBJ2-7, with D hard to call. The V and J ends lost 3 bases and 2 bases respectively, with 11 bases between them. The germline CDR1 and CDR2 sequences are KGHSH and LQKENI. CDR3 length: 14 residues. This chain's CDR3 is CASSPSSITYEQYF. In DNA, the CDR3 is TGTGCCAGCTCACCGTCGTCCATTACCTACGAGCAGTACTTC.

V usage is TRBV18 and J usage is TRBJ2-3; 12 nucleotides line up with TRBD2. Per germline, CDR1 KGHSH and CDR2 LQKENI. V lost 1 base, J lost 1 base, and 0 bases stayed unmatched. The CDR3 is 16 residues long. The CDR3 loop is CASSPRTSGGTDTQYF. CDR3 bases: TGTGCCAGCTCACCACGGACTAGCGGGGGCACAGATACGCAGTATTTT.

The J gene is TRBJ2-6, the V gene TRBV11-2; D unclear. Trimming cost V 2 bases and J 8 bases, with 7 bases left between them. Per germline, CDR1 SGHAT and CDR2 FQNNGV. The CDR3 is 13 amino acids. CDR3 coding DNA: TGTGCCAGCAGCTTACTAGTACCCAACGTCCTGACTTTC. Protein sequence: CASSLLVPNVLTF.

J is TRBJ2-6 and V is TRBV12-5; tentative D call: TRBD2 (6 bases). CDR3 length: 14 residues. V was trimmed by 8 bases and J by 0 bases, leaving 8 bases between them. Per the germline V gene, CDR1 is LGHNT and CDR2 is FRNRAP. The CDR3 is CASFGGSGANVLTF. In DNA, the CDR3 is TGTGCTAGTTTCGGGGGCTCTGGGGCCAACGTCCTGACTTTC.

The chain links TRBV7-9 to TRBJ1-1, with a tentative D call TRBD1 (5 bases). Germline-derived CDR1 and CDR2 are SEHNR and FQNEAQ (reference sequence). Trimming removed 4 bases from V and 4 bases from J, with 13 bases in between. This CDR3 contains 14 residues. The CDR3 loop reads CASSYRDVGTEAFF. The CDR3 DNA sequence: TGTGCCAGCAGCTACCGGGACGTAGGCACTGAAGCTTTCTTT.

Here the CDR3 DNA reads TGCGCCAGCAGCTCGGACTCCCAGACCTACAATGAGCAGTTCTTC. Its protein is CASSSDSQTYNEQFF. V gene TRBV5-1 combines with J gene TRBJ2-1; a weak D match, TRBD2 (5 bases). Germline values: CDR1 SGHRS, CDR2 YFSETQ. V lost 3 bases and J lost 2, with 12 bases in between. The CDR3 has 15 amino acids.

The chain recombines TRBV7-2 with TRBJ2-6; D not certain. Per the germline V gene, CDR1 is SGHTA and CDR2 is FQGNSA. V shed 3 bases and J shed 0 bases, with 12 bases lying between them. CDR3 size: 17 residues. The CDR3 nucleotides read TGTGCCAGCAGCTTGGACCCCCGAGTCTCTGGGGCCAACGTCCTGACTTTC. Its translation: CASSLDPRVSGANVLTF.

This clone is a singleton in its sample. The chain couples TRBV5-1 to TRBJ2-6; perhaps TRBD1 as D (6 bases). Germline values: CDR1 SGHRS, CDR2 YFSETQ. CDR3 length: 15 amino acids. Trimming took 4 bases from V and 1 from J, leaving 9 bases between them. CDR3: CASSETGSGANVLTF. Here the CDR3 DNA reads TGCGCCAGCAGCGAGACAGGTTCTGGGGCCAACGTCCTGACTTTC.

This rearrangement joins TRBV7-2 to TRBJ2-4; maybe TRBD1 (5 bases). The CDR3 covers 14 residues. V lost 4 bases, J lost 0 bases, and 7 bases lay in between. Germline assignment: CDR1 SGHTA and CDR2 FQGNSA. CDR3 sequence: CASSSDKAKNIQYF. For the CDR3, the DNA is TGTGCCAGCAGCTCGGACAAAGCCAAAAACATTCAGTACTTC.

Only one count was recorded for this clone. V usage is TRBV29-1 and J usage is TRBJ1-5; 8 positions agree with TRBD1. V gave up 4 bases and J gave up 7 bases; unmatched junction bases: 6. CDR1 is SQVTM, CDR2 ANQGSEA, per germline. The CDR3 has 13 amino acids. The CDR3: CSVGQGIGQPQHF. The CDR3 nucleotides are TGCAGCGTTGGACAGGGGATAGGCCAGCCCCAGCATTTT.

The chain recombines TRBV23-1 with TRBJ1-2; D is ambiguous. TRBV23-1 is an ORF for which the function is uncertain. V lost 9 bases and J 11 bases, leaving 19 bases between the germline ends. This CDR3 has 12 residues. The CDR3 DNA is TGCGCCAGTTTCCCCCTCCCCGAGGTTTACACCTTC. Its protein is CASFPLPEVYTF.

The chain employs TRBV29-1 and TRBJ1-2; the D is unclear. V lost 4 bases, J lost 6 bases, and 9 bases lay in between. Germline loops: CDR1 SQVTM, CDR2 ANQGSEA. CDR3 size: 11 residues. The CDR3 sequence is CSVGPEDGYTF. CDR3 sequence (DNA): TGCAGCGTTGGGCCAGAGGATGGCTACACCTTC.

The chain carries TRBV7-3 and TRBJ2-1, with TRBD2 identical over 7 bases. Germline V gene data show CDR1 as SGHTA and CDR2 as FQGTGA. The CDR3 runs to 18 residues. Unmatched junction bases numbered 16, after V lost 4 bases and J lost 4 bases. CDR3 amino acids: CASSSGSPTSVRYNEQFF. The CDR3 coding sequence is TGTGCCAGCAGCTCCGGATCCCCCACTAGCGTCCGATACAATGAGCAGTTCTTC. The entire variable domain, with the rest obtained from reference TRBV7-3 and TRBJ2-1, is as follows: GAGVSQTPSNKVTEKGKYVELRCDPISGHTALYWYRQSLGQGPEFLIYFQGTGAADDSGLPNDRFFAVRPEGSVSTLKIQRTERGDSAVYLCASSSGSPTSVRYNEQFFGPGTRLTVL.

The rearrangement joins TRBV30 to TRBJ1-1, with D tentatively TRBD1 (5 bases). The CDR3 has 13 amino acids. V was clipped by 1 base and J by 10 bases, with 16 bases between them. In germline, CDR1 is GTSNPN, CDR2 SVGIG (reference sequence). CDR3 protein: CAWSARGSAGAFF. Here the CDR3 DNA reads TGTGCCTGGAGTGCCCGGGGGAGCGCGGGAGCTTTCTTT.

The chain is built from TRBV4-2 and TRBJ2-3; no clear D gene. V gave up 0 bases and J gave up 6 bases, with 7 bases separating them. This CDR3 spans 13 amino acids. Germline V gene data show CDR1 as LGHNA and CDR2 as YNFKEQ. CDR3 in DNA: TGTGCCAGCAGCCAAGATCGCAGGGATACGCAGTATTTT. Its translation is CASSQDRRDTQYF.

J is TRBJ1-1 and V is TRBV4-3, with a tentative D call TRBD1 (5 bases). From germline, CDR1 is LGHNA and CDR2 YSLEER. The CDR3 sequence is 14 residues long. Trimming cost V 1 base and J 4 bases, with 10 bases left between them. The CDR3 nucleotides are TGCGCCAGCAGCCAAGTAAGGAGGGGCACTGAAGCTTTCTTT. This codes for CASSQVRRGTEAFF.

The chain uses TRBV29-1 and TRBJ2-7; TRBD1 might be the D (6 bases). V lost 4 bases, J lost 2 bases, and 18 bases lay in between. The CDR3 has 15 residues. Per germline, CDR1 SQVTM and CDR2 ANQGSEA. For the CDR3, the DNA is TGCAGCGTTGTCCCGATGGTCCAGGGGCCCTACGAGCAGTACTTC. Amino acid sequence: CSVVPMVQGPYEQYF.

This clone was seen a handful of times. The gene calls are TRBV6-1 and TRBJ2-1; 10 bases match TRBD1. Unmatched junction bases numbered 4, after V lost 4 bases and J lost 10 bases. There are 13 residues in the CDR3. From germline, CDR1 is MNHNS and CDR2 SASEGT. CDR3 nucleotides: TGTGCCAGCAGTGGGGGACAGGGGCGAGAGCAGTTCTTC. Translation gives CASSGGQGREQFF.

This clone showed up just a few times. The chain links TRBV30 to TRBJ2-4; maybe TRBD2 (5 bases). CDR3 length: 14 residues. CDR1 and CDR2 (germline): GTSNPN, SVGIG (reference sequence). Trimming left V 3 bases short and J 7 bases short, with 16 bases between. CDR3: CAWSLGLNSNIQYF. In nucleotides, the CDR3 is TGTGCCTGGAGCCTTGGACTCAATTCGAACATTCAGTACTTC.

The V and J genes are TRBV29-1 and TRBJ2-7; D assignment may be TRBD1 or TRBD2 (6 bases each). Germline V gives CDR1 SQVTM, CDR2 ANQGSEA. The CDR3 is 12 residues long. The V end lost 3 bases, the J end lost 2 bases, and 8 bases lay between the germline ends. CDR3 loop: CSVEGGTYEQYF. CDR3 coding DNA: TGCAGCGTTGAGGGGGGCACCTACGAGCAGTACTTC.

The V gene is TRBV19, the J gene TRBJ2-5, with 8 bases aligning to TRBD1. The V segment lost 5 bases and the J segment 5 bases; nucleotides outside the gene matches: 7. The germline V gene encodes CDR1 LNHDA and CDR2 SQIVND (reference sequence). The CDR3 has 14 residues. In DNA, the CDR3 is TGTGCCAGTAGTCTCGGACAGGGTATGGAGACCCAGTACTTC. Its protein is CASSLGQGMETQYF. Variable domain in full (rest from reference TRBV19 and TRBJ2-5): DGGITQSPKYLFRKEGQNVTLSCEQNLNHDAMYWYRQDPGQGLRLIYYSQIVNDFQKGDIAEGYSVSREKKESFPLTVTSAQKNPTAFYLCASSLGQGMETQYFGPGTRLLVL.

This clone occurred a few times. J is TRBJ2-7 and V is TRBV29-1; possibly TRBD1 for D (5 bases). Trimming took off 2 bases at V and 0 bases at J, with 14 bases between the two ends. From germline, CDR1 is SQVTM and CDR2 ANQGSEA. The CDR3 sequence is 15 residues long. The CDR3 here is CSVETGHFPSYEQYF. The CDR3 region has the DNA TGCAGCGTTGAAACCGGACATTTCCCCTCCTACGAGCAGTACTTC.

This clone was seen once. The rearrangement uses TRBV30 and TRBJ2-3, with D possibly matching TRBD2 (5 bases). Germline V lookup: CDR1 GTSNPN, CDR2 SVGIG (reference sequence). The CDR3 runs to 13 residues. V lost 0 bases and J lost 5, with 9 bases in between. CDR3 DNA sequence: TGTGCCTGGAGTGTACTCGAGGGAGATACGCAGTATTTT. Translation gives CAWSVLEGDTQYF.

As DNA, the CDR3 is TGTGCCAGCAGCTCTGGACAGGGCCTCTCTGGAAACACCATATATTTT. Protein: CASSSGQGLSGNTIYF. V usage is TRBV5-4 and J usage is TRBJ1-3, with 8 bases matching TRBD1. The CDR3 length is 16 residues. Germline lookup yields CDR1 SGHNT and CDR2 YYREEE (reference sequence). J gave up 0 bases and V 3 bases, and 5 bases lay outside the gene matches.

This clone showed up many times. This chain uses TRBV28 with TRBJ2-6; D remains unclear. V was trimmed by 3 bases and J by 0 bases, leaving 15 bases between them. Per the germline V gene, CDR1 is MDHEN and CDR2 is SYDVKM. The CDR3 extends over 18 amino acids. The DNA of the CDR3 is TGTGCCAGCAGTTTTGTGGGGATTTCTCGCTCTGGGGCCAACGTCCTGACTTTC. It is translated as CASSFVGISRSGANVLTF.

The chain uses TRBV25-1 and TRBJ2-7; TRBD1 aligns across 9 bases. J was trimmed by 8 bases and V by 6 bases; bases with no gene match: 11. The CDR3 consists of 14 residues. Germline lookup yields CDR1 MGHDK and CDR2 SYGVNS. The CDR3 reads CASSPQGARRKQYF. The CDR3 coding sequence is TGTGCCAGCAGCCCACAGGGGGCGCGAAGGAAGCAGTACTTC.

The chain employs TRBV7-6 and TRBJ2-7, with D perhaps matching TRBD2 (6 bases). This CDR3 is 13 amino acids long. The V and J ends lost 0 bases and 6 bases respectively, with 9 bases between them. Germline CDR1 reads SGHVS; CDR2 reads FNYEAQ. CDR3 sequence reads: CASSLARGSEQYF. The CDR3 region has the DNA TGTGCCAGCAGCTTAGCTCGGGGGAGCGAGCAGTACTTC.

V gene TRBV29-1 combines with J gene TRBJ1-2; D might be TRBD1 (5 bases). In germline, CDR1 is SQVTM, CDR2 ANQGSEA. CDR3 size: 10 residues. CDR3 sequence reads: CTFGGFGYTF. CDR3 nucleotide sequence: TGCACCTTCGGGGGGTTTGGCTACACCTTC. The whole variable domain, remainder taken from reference TRBV29-1 and TRBJ1-2, is SAVISQKPSRDICQRGTSLTIQCQVDSQVTMMFWYRQQPGQSLTLIATANQGSEATYESGFVIDKFPISRPNLTFSTLTVSNMSPEDSSIYLCTFGGFGYTFGSGTRLTVV.

The chain uses TRBV27 and TRBJ2-7, with unresolved D. Germline V lookup: CDR1 MNHEY, CDR2 SMNVEV (reference sequence). V dropped 3 bases and J dropped 3 bases, with 9 bases sitting between them. The CDR3 has 13 amino acids. The CDR3 DNA reads TGTGCCAGCAGTTTTGCTACGAACTACGAGCAGTACTTC. It specifies CASSFATNYEQYF.

The rearrangement uses TRBV5-1 and TRBJ1-5; D ambiguous. The germline V gene encodes CDR1 SGHRS and CDR2 YFSETQ. Trimming took off 4 bases at V and 4 bases at J, with 6 bases between the two ends. This CDR3 comprises 12 residues. The CDR3 spells CASSILNQPQHF. In nucleotides, the CDR3 is TGCGCCAGCAGCATTCTGAATCAGCCCCAGCATTTT. The full variable domain, in which reference TRBV5-1 and TRBJ1-5 provide the parts outside the CDR3, is KAGVTQTPRYLIKTRGQQVTLSCSPISGHRSVSWYQQTPGQGLQFLFEYFSETQRNKGNFPGRFSGRQFSNSRSEMNVSTLELGDSALYLCASSILNQPQHFGDGTRLSIL.